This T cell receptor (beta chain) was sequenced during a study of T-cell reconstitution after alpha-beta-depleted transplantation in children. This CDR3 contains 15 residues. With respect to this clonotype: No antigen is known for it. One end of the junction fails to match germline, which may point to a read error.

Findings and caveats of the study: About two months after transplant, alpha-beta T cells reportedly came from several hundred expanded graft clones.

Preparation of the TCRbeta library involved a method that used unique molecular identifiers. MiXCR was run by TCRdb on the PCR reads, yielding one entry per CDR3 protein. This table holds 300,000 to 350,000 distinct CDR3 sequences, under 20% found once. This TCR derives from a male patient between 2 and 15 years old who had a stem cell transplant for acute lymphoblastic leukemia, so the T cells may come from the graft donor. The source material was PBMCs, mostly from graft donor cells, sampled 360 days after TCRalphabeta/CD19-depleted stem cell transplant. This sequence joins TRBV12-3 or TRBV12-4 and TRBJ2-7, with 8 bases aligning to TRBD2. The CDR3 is CASRLAGPNSYEQYF. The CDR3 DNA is TGTGCCAGCAGATTAGCGGGACCTAACTCCTACGAGCAGTACTTC.